This is a list of T cell receptor beta chains from one sample in a study of Graves' ophthalmopathy and Graves' hyperthyroidism. Each CDR3 protein is one row after TCRdb ran MiXCR on the multiplex PCR reads. The data show about 500,000 distinct CDR3 sequences, with under 45% seen just once and 3.5% to 5% held by the top ten. The sequencing sample was made of peripheral blood or thyroid tissue (not recorded which). These receptors were taken from an adult man with Graves' hyperthyroidism. The CDR3 runs from the conserved cysteine through the conserved F or W. The order of the fields is J gene, D gene, clone size, V gene, CDR3 protein, CDR3 DNA. A D gene is named only where the DNA matches it firmly. Clone size is given for some rows only: seen once, a few or many times, or a class if the clone is expanded.

>TRBJ1-4|-|few|TRBV19
CATKGRTNEKLFF
TGTGCCACCAAGGGCAGGACTAATGAAAAACTGTTTTTT
>TRBJ1-1|-|-|TRBV9
CASSVSSGANTEAFF
TGTGCCAGCAGCGTTTCGTCCGGGGCCAACACTGAAGCTTTCTTT
>TRBJ2-3|TRBD2|few|TRBV20-1
CSANQLAGLDTQYF
TGCAGTGCTAATCAACTAGCGGGGTTGGATACGCAGTATTTT
>TRBJ2-7|TRBD1|few|TRBV29-1
CSYGTGYSYEQYF
TGCAGCTACGGGACAGGGTATTCCTACGAGCAGTACTTC
>TRBJ2-7|-|many|TRBV7-2
CASSVKTVSYEQYF
TGTGCCAGCAGCGTCAAGACAGTCTCCTACGAGCAGTACTTC
>TRBJ1-5|TRBD1|-|TRBV12-3/TRBV12-4
CASGLRDSRSPQHF
TGTGCCAGCGGCCTCCGGGACAGCAGATCGCCCCAGCATTTT
>TRBJ2-3|TRBD1|-|TRBV20-1
CSAIRDRGPDTQYF
TGCAGTGCTATCCGGGACAGGGGTCCAGATACGCAGTATTTT
>TRBJ2-6|-|many|TRBV19
CASSPYSTGANVLTF
TGTGCCAGTAGTCCTTACTCGACTGGGGCCAACGTCCTGACTTTC
>TRBJ1-2|TRBD1|many|TRBV12-3/TRBV12-4
CASRNQGGVGYTF
TGTGCCAGCAGAAATCAGGGGGGCGTAGGCTACACCTTC
>TRBJ1-5|TRBD1|-|TRBV12-3/TRBV12-4
CASSEDVGQGFQPQHF
TGTGCCAGCAGTGAAGATGTCGGACAGGGTTTTCAGCCCCAGCATTTT
>TRBJ1-3|TRBD1|few|TRBV20-1
CSARSDRAGNTIYF
TGCAGTGCTAGGTCCGACAGGGCTGGAAACACCATATATTTT
>TRBJ2-7|-|-|TRBV7-9
CASSSPGTVSYNEQYF
TGTGCCAGCAGCTCCCCCGGGACGGTGAGCTACAATGAGCAGTACTTC
>TRBJ2-3|TRBD2|few|TRBV2
CASSETLAGGQRDTQYF
TGTGCCAGCAGTGAAACCCTAGCGGGGGGGCAGCGAGATACGCAGTATTTT
>TRBJ2-7|TRBD2|-|TRBV12-3/TRBV12-4
CASSFSLAGGWREQYF
TGTGCCAGCAGTTTTAGTCTAGCGGGGGGATGGCGCGAGCAGTACTTC
>TRBJ2-7|-|-|TRBV3-1
CASSQDRVGDYEQYF
TGTGCCAGCAGCCAAGACAGGGTTGGCGACTACGAGCAGTACTTC
>TRBJ1-2|TRBD1|many|TRBV5-8
CASSLPDRQYGYTF
TGTGCCAGCAGCCTCCCGGACAGGCAATATGGCTACACCTTC
>TRBJ1-2|-|many|TRBV7-8
CASSQETDNYGYTF
TGTGCCAGCAGTCAAGAGACAGACAACTATGGCTACACCTTC
>TRBJ2-7|TRBD2|-|TRBV3-1
CASSQARTSGSFSYEQYF
TGTGCCAGCAGCCAAGCCAGGACTAGCGGGAGTTTCTCCTACGAGCAGTACTTC
>TRBJ2-5|-|-|TRBV29-1
CSLEGTWETQYF
TGCAGCTTGGAGGGGACCTGGGAGACCCAGTACTTC
>TRBJ2-2|-|-|TRBV30
CACTGWGTGELFF
TGTGCCTGTACAGGGTGGGGAACCGGGGAGCTGTTTTTT
>TRBJ1-2|TRBD1|many|TRBV10-2
CASSDMDRHYGYTF
TGCGCCAGCAGTGATATGGACAGGCACTATGGCTACACCTTC
>TRBJ1-2|-|-|TRBV2
CASSEEGQTNYGYTF
TGTGCCAGCAGTGAGGAGGGACAAACTAACTATGGCTACACCTTC
>TRBJ1-2|TRBD1|-|TRBV25-1
CASSEQGAAGYTF
TGTGCCAGCAGTGAACAGGGGGCGGCTGGCTACACCTTC
>TRBJ2-2|-|many|TRBV24-1
CATMRPNTGELFF
TGTGCCACCATGCGTCCAAACACCGGGGAGCTGTTTTTT
>TRBJ2-7|-|-|TRBV10-3
CAISTGHTSYEQYF
TGTGCCATCAGCACAGGGCACACCTCCTACGAGCAGTACTTC
>TRBJ1-3|-|-|TRBV6-5
CASSYGQFNSGNTIYF
TGTGCCAGCAGTTACGGACAGTTCAACTCTGGAAACACCATATATTTT
>TRBJ2-7|-|many|TRBV29-1
CSVGSTPYEQYF
TGCAGCGTTGGCTCAACCCCCTACGAGCAGTACTTC
>TRBJ2-7|-|few|TRBV27
CASSPYSPYYEQYF
TGTGCCAGCAGCCCGTATAGTCCCTACTACGAGCAGTACTTC
>TRBJ1-2|-|many|TRBV20-1
CSARDRETLSSTLGYGYTF
TGCAGTGCTAGAGATCGAGAGACCCTTTCCTCCACTTTAGGCTATGGCTACACCTTC
>TRBJ1-4|-|-|TRBV4-1
CASSQAGQVFF
TGCGCCAGCAGCCAAGCCGGCCAGGTGTTTTTT
>TRBJ1-3|-|-|TRBV7-6
CASSLMGVLAETIYF
TGTGCCAGCAGCTTAATGGGGGTGTTGGCAGAGACCATATATTTT
>TRBJ2-6|-|many|TRBV11-2
CASSPTGQIRSGANVLTF
TGTGCCAGCAGCCCAACGGGACAAATCCGCTCTGGGGCCAACGTCCTGACTTTC
>TRBJ1-2|TRBD1|-|TRBV7-3
CASSAGQGAVYGYTF
TGTGCCAGCAGCGCGGGACAGGGGGCAGTCTATGGCTACACCTTC
>TRBJ2-3|-|-|TRBV29-1
CSVEDRYYTDTQYF
TGCAGCGTTGAAGACAGATATTACACAGATACGCAGTATTTT
>TRBJ2-7|TRBD2|-|TRBV6-5
CASSYSLHPTSGGDSYEQYF
TGTGCCAGCAGTTACTCGCTCCACCCAACTAGCGGGGGGGATTCCTACGAGCAGTACTTC
>TRBJ2-5|-|few|TRBV28
CASSLEGALAKETQYF
TGTGCCAGCAGTTTAGAGGGGGCCCTAGCGAAAGAGACCCAGTACTTC
>TRBJ1-5|TRBD1|many|TRBV2
CASSEDRDYQPQHF
TGTGCCAGCAGTGAGGACAGGGATTATCAGCCCCAGCATTTT
>TRBJ1-2|TRBD1|few|TRBV2
CASRATGILGYTF
TGTGCCAGCAGAGCGACAGGGATATTGGGCTACACCTTC
>TRBJ2-6|TRBD2|-|TRBV19
CASSILGGTGANVLTF
TGTGCCAGTAGTATTTTGGGGGGGACTGGGGCCAACGTCCTGACTTTC
>TRBJ1-2|-|many|TRBV15
CATSRDGGPHGYTF
TGTGCCACCAGCAGAGATGGGGGGCCCCATGGCTACACCTTC
>TRBJ1-1|-|many|TRBV29-1
CSVEGGSRGDTEAFF
TGCAGCGTTGAAGGGGGGAGTAGGGGGGACACTGAAGCTTTCTTT
>TRBJ2-1|-|-|TRBV5-1
CASSSILTRGHEQFF
TGCGCCAGCAGCTCGATTCTCACCAGGGGCCATGAGCAGTTCTTC
>TRBJ1-1|-|-|TRBV7-3
CASSLGGGGLGTEAFF
TGTGCCAGCAGCTTAGGAGGCGGTGGGTTAGGCACTGAAGCTTTCTTT
>TRBJ2-5|TRBD2|once|TRBV15
CATSSLTGLAGYQETQYF
TGTGCCACCAGCAGCCTAACGGGACTAGCGGGGTACCAAGAGACCCAGTACTTC
>TRBJ2-1|TRBD2|-|TRBV10-3
CAISDKLAGGYNEQFF
TGTGCCATCAGCGACAAACTAGCGGGAGGGTACAATGAGCAGTTCTTC